The TCR beta chain under discussion was sequenced for a study of cytomegalovirus exposure and HLA in healthy donors. The PCR employed 60 Vbeta primers together with 13 Jbeta primers. TCRdb's table, derived via immunoSEQ multiplex PCR, lists solely in-frame clones and lacks some. In the table there are 120,000 to 150,000 clones, around 82% of which are singletons. Notes on this clone: Its antigen is not identified.

Each donor was nominally healthy when sampled (though unrecorded immune exposures were likely). Germline V gives CDR1 MNHEY, CDR2 SVGAGI. The CDR3 loop spans 13 amino acids. Trimming removed 3 bases from V and 6 bases from J, with 11 bases in between. Findings and caveats of the study: More than 15,000 TCR beta sequences were associated with HLA alleles at 0.05 false discovery rate in a later analysis. Later genetic work tied a missense DCLRE1C variant to beta-chain V and J trimming.

The sequenced material came from PBMCs. The chain joins TRBV6-5 to TRBJ1-1; no clear D gene. The TCR was taken from a man aged 18-30 years in good health and CMV-seropositive. In DNA, the CDR3 is TGTGCCAGCAGTTATTCTCTGTCGGCTGAAGCTTTCTTT. This codes for CASSYSLSAEAFF.